These 20 T cell receptor beta chains came from one sample sequenced in a study of neurological immune-mediated disorders. Each CDR3 protein gets one entry after TCRdb re-called the 5' RACE reads with MiXCR. The table records about 55,000 distinct CDR3 sequences, about 4.2% of them present only once. The sequenced sample was CD4+ T cells from blood. These receptors all come from a woman aged 40 to 50 with multiple sclerosis.

This clonotype was detected many times. The chain has TRBV6-2 or TRBV6-3 and TRBJ2-3; 11 bases fit TRBD2. The CDR3 consists of 18 residues. Germline CDR1 and CDR2: MNHEY and SVGEGT. V lost 0 bases and J lost 0; bases outside the gene matches: 5. CDR3 sequence reads: CASSYSYRLAGSTDTQYF. CDR3 in DNA: TGTGCCAGCAGTTACTCCTACAGACTAGCGGGGAGCACAGATACGCAGTATTTT.

This clonotype occurred many times. The J gene is TRBJ1-1, the V gene TRBV5-1; D gene unclear. The CDR3 extends over 10 amino acids. V shed 4 bases and J shed 7 bases, with 5 bases lying between them. Per germline, CDR1 SGHRS and CDR2 YFSETQ. DNA of the CDR3: TGCGCCAGCAGCCCGATTGAAGCTTTCTTT. Translated: CASSPIEAFF.

This clonotype occurred many times. V usage is TRBV5-1 and J usage is TRBJ1-6, with TRBD1 identical over 7 bases. Germline V gives CDR1 SGHRS, CDR2 YFSETQ. Trimming cost V 2 bases and J 8 bases; bases outside gene matches: 7. The CDR3 runs 15 residues. The CDR3 bases are TGCGCCAGCAGCTTACCCCGGGACAGAGATTCACCCCTCCACTTT. This encodes CASSLPRDRDSPLHF.

In this sample, this clonotype turned up a few times. The chain carries TRBV6-6 and TRBJ2-7; D perhaps matches TRBD1 (8 bases). Germline V lookup: CDR1 MNHNY, CDR2 SVGAGI (reference sequence). This CDR3 comprises 16 residues. Trimming shortened V by 4 bases and J by 2 bases, and 18 bases separated the two germline ends. The CDR3 DNA reads as TGTGCCAGCAGTTCGGCCGGACAGGGAGGGACCTACGAGCAGTACTTC. It yields the protein CASSSAGQGGTYEQYF.

This clonotype was seen many times. The V call is TRBV6-2 or TRBV6-3, the J call TRBJ2-3, with D possibly being TRBD1 (6 bases). Germline CDR1 and CDR2: MNHEY and SVGEGT. V dropped 2 bases and J dropped 4 bases, with 13 bases sitting between them. The CDR3 has 15 residues. CDR3 loop: CASSYGGLVADTQYF. The CDR3 DNA reads TGTGCCAGCAGTTACGGGGGCCTCGTAGCAGATACGCAGTATTTT.

In its sample, this clonotype was seen many times. The chain is built from TRBV18 and TRBJ2-5; D is possibly TRBD1 or TRBD2 (6 bases each). The V end was cut by 6 bases, the J end by 5 bases, with 13 bases between. Per the germline V gene, CDR1 is KGHSH and CDR2 is LQKENI. This CDR3 is built from 13 residues. CDR3 DNA: TGTGCCAGCTCCCCGGGGGCGGTCGAGACCCAGTACTTC. It codes for CASSPGAVETQYF. Using reference TRBV18 and TRBJ2-5 for the parts outside the CDR3, the full variable domain is NAGVMQNPRHLVRRRGQEARLRCSPMKGHSHVYWYRQLPEEGLKFMVYLQKENIIDESGMPKERFSAEFPKEGPSILRIQQVVRGDSAAYFCASSPGAVETQYFGPGTRLLVL.

This clonotype was counted many times. The chain combines TRBV7-2 with TRBJ1-2; TRBD1 might be the D (5 bases). The germline V gene has CDR1 SGHTA and CDR2 FQGNSA. CDR3 size: 13 residues. V was pared by 4 bases and J by 8 bases, with 14 bases between. CDR3 in amino acids: CASSSRGLGGYTF. CDR3 DNA: TGTGCCAGCAGCTCAAGGGGCCTTGGGGGCTACACCTTC.

There are many counts of this clonotype. The J gene is TRBJ2-1, the V gene TRBV20-1, with 8 bases aligning to TRBD2. This CDR3 region has 14 residues. From germline, CDR1 is DFQATT and CDR2 SNEGSKA (reference sequence). Unmatched junction bases numbered 14, after V lost 8 bases and J lost 8 bases. The CDR3 sequence: CSPGRSSGVDEQFF. The DNA of the CDR3 is TGCAGTCCTGGGAGGAGTAGCGGGGTCGATGAGCAGTTCTTC.

This clonotype was found many times. This sequence joins TRBV20-1 and TRBJ2-3; the D is unclear. The germline V gene encodes CDR1 DFQATT and CDR2 SNEGSKA (reference sequence). V lost 6 bases and J lost 4, with 8 bases in between. The CDR3 is made up of 11 amino acids. The CDR3 sequence is CSARKADTQYF. CDR3 nucleotide sequence: TGCAGTGCAAGAAAGGCAGATACGCAGTATTTT.

J is TRBJ2-7 and V is TRBV10-3; 9 nucleotides line up with TRBD1. Losses at the gene ends were 4 bases for V and 3 bases for J; bases not matched to a gene: 4. This CDR3 spans 14 amino acids. CDR1 is ENHRY and CDR2 is SYGVKD in the germline V gene. CDR3 protein: CAISGGQGIYEQYF. The DNA for the CDR3 is TGTGCCATCAGTGGCGGACAGGGGATCTACGAGCAGTACTTC.

This clonotype was seen at least ten times. A much larger clone differs by one base, so this may be a read error. J is TRBJ2-7 and V is TRBV5-6; D call uncertain. CDR1 is SGHDT, CDR2 YYEEEE, per germline. The V and J ends lost 4 bases and 0 bases respectively, with 2 bases between them. The CDR3 contains 11 residues. The CDR3 DNA is TGTGCCAGCAGCGTCTCCTACGAGCAGTACTTC. Its translation: CASSVSYEQYF.

This clonotype was counted many times. This chain links TRBV4-1 with TRBJ2-2; 9 nucleotides agree with TRBD2. The ends lost 1 base at V and 4 bases at J; junction bases unmatched: 19. CDR3 length: 21 residues. Germline V CDR1 and CDR2: MGHRA, YSYEKL. The CDR3 region has the DNA TGCGCCAGCAGCCAAGCTCCCCTAGCGAGCGGGGGGCTCGGTAGCACCGGGGAGCTGTTTTTT. Protein sequence: CASSQAPLASGGLGSTGELFF.

This clonotype was seen many times. V and J are TRBV5-1 and TRBJ1-2; D is ambiguous. The V and J ends lost 1 base and 8 bases respectively, with 18 bases between them. CDR1 is SGHRS and CDR2 is YFSETQ in the germline V gene. This CDR3 has 15 residues. CDR3 sequence (DNA): TGCGCCAGCAGCTTGCCCTCGAAGTCGTATGGAGGCTACACCTTC. This gives the protein CASSLPSKSYGGYTF.

This clonotype has a count of ten or more. The rearrangement uses TRBV24-1 and TRBJ2-1; 16 bases match TRBD2. The CDR3 contains 17 residues. Germline values: CDR1 KGHDR, CDR2 SFDVKD. Trimming cost V 2 bases and J 9 bases; bases outside gene matches: 6. CDR3 in DNA: TGTGCCACCAGTGATTCCGGGACTAGCGGGGGGGCGCCTGAGCAGTTCTTC. This encodes CATSDSGTSGGAPEQFF.

The sample holds a few counts of this clonotype. This chain connects TRBV5-1 to TRBJ1-3; 8 nucleotides align to TRBD1. The CDR3 has 16 residues. Germline V gives CDR1 SGHRS, CDR2 YFSETQ. The J segment lost 2 bases and the V segment lost 4 bases, leaving 8 bases of the junction unmatched. CDR3: CASSVITGGAGNTIYF. In DNA form, the CDR3 reads TGCGCCAGCAGCGTAATTACAGGGGGAGCTGGAAACACCATATATTTT.

This clonotype was recorded many times. The V call is TRBV20-1, the J call TRBJ2-5; 8 bases are shared with TRBD1. Germline V lookup: CDR1 DFQATT, CDR2 SNEGSKA (reference sequence). V lost 4 bases and J lost 7; bases outside the gene matches: 5. There are 12 residues in the CDR3. The CDR3 loop is CSAKDRGPTQYF. DNA of the CDR3: TGCAGTGCTAAAGACAGGGGTCCGACCCAGTACTTC.

A note on this clonotype: This could be a read error, since a much larger clone is one nucleotide away. V is TRBV3-1 and J is TRBJ1-4; D unresolved. Germline V gene lookup returns CDR1 LGHDT and CDR2 YNNKEL (reference sequence). V lost 8 bases and J lost 5, with 15 bases in between. The CDR3 loop spans 14 amino acids. DNA of the CDR3: TGTGCCAGCTCTCCGACGGACTTAAATGAAAAACTGTTTTTT. Translated, it gives CASSPTDLNEKLFF.

This clonotype occurred many times. This chain connects TRBV4-1 to TRBJ2-4; D may be TRBD1 (6 bases). V gave up 4 bases and J gave up 1 base, with 20 bases separating them. Germline V CDR1 and CDR2: MGHRA, YSYEKL. The CDR3 is 18 residues long. This chain's CDR3 is CASSPARGTGWAKNIQYF. CDR3 bases: TGCGCCAGCAGCCCAGCCAGGGGAACGGGTTGGGCCAAAAACATTCAGTACTTC.

This clonotype was seen at least ten times. The genes are TRBV5-1 and TRBJ2-3; no clear D. CDR1 is SGHRS and CDR2 is YFSETQ in the germline V gene. The germline V and J ends were trimmed by 3 bases and 2 bases, with 4 bases remaining between them. This CDR3 is 12 amino acids long. CDR3 DNA sequence: TGCGCCAGCAGCTCGCTCACAGATACGCAGTATTTT. It is translated as CASSSLTDTQYF.

This clonotype has ten or more counts. The chain combines TRBV27 with TRBJ1-1, with D perhaps matching TRBD1 (5 bases). The CDR3 is made up of 13 amino acids. Trimming cost V 5 bases and J 5 bases, with 12 bases left between them. Looked up from germline, CDR1 is MNHEY and CDR2 is SMNVEV (reference sequence). Here the CDR3 DNA reads TGTGCCAGCAGTCCTCAGGGTTGGACTGAAGCTTTCTTT. It yields the protein CASSPQGWTEAFF.